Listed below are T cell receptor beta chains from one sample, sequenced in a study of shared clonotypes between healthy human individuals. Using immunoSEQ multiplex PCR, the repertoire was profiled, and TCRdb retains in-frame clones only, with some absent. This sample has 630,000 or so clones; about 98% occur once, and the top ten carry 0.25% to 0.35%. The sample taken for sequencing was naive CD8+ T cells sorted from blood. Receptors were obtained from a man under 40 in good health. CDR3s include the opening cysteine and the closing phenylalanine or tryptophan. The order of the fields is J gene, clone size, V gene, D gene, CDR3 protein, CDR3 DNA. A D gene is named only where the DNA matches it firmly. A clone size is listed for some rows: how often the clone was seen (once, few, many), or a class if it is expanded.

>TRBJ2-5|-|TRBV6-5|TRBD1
CASSYSIWDRGPTQYF
TGTGCCAGCAGTTACTCGATATGGGACAGGGGGCCAACCCAGTACTTC
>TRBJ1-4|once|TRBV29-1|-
CSVELAWGNEKLFF
TGCAGCGTTGAATTGGCTTGGGGTAATGAAAAACTGTTTTTT
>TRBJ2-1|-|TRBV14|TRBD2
CASSHYVGGPGNEQFF
TGTGCCAGCAGCCATTATGTGGGAGGGCCGGGCAATGAGCAGTTCTTC
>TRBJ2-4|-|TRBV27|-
CASSLSRGEDIQYF
TGTGCCAGCAGTCTATCGAGGGGGGAAGACATTCAGTACTTC
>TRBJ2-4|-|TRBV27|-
CASSLGGLGNIQYF
TGTGCCAGCAGTTTAGGGGGATTGGGGAACATTCAGTACTTC
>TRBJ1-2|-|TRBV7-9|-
CASSLVVRDGYTF
TGTGCCAGCAGCCTTGTCGTACGCGATGGCTACACCTTC
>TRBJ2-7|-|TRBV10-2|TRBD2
CASSGTSGRVESYEQYF
TGCGCCAGCAGTGGAACTAGCGGGAGGGTGGAATCCTACGAGCAGTACTTC
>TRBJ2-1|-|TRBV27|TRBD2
CASSLIAGAVDEQFF
TGTGCCAGCAGTTTAATCGCGGGAGCCGTTGATGAGCAGTTCTTC
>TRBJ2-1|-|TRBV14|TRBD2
CASSQPETSSYNEQFF
TGTGCCAGCAGCCAACCCGAGACTAGCAGCTACAATGAGCAGTTCTTC
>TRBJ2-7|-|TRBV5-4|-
CASRNSRREQYF
TGTGCCAGCAGAAACTCTAGACGCGAGCAGTACTTC
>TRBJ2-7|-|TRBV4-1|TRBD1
CASSLEGQGAYEQYF
TGCGCCAGCAGCCTAGAGGGACAGGGGGCTTACGAGCAGTACTTC
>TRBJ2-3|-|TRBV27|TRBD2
CASSLWQGGGTDTQYF
TGTGCCAGCAGTTTATGGCAGGGAGGGGGCACAGATACGCAGTATTTT
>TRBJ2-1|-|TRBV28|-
CASSPVSSASSYNEQFF
TGTGCCAGCAGTCCCGTCTCTAGCGCCAGCTCCTACAATGAGCAGTTCTTC
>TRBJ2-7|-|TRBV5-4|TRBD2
CASSRGGSEQYF
TGTGCCAGCAGCCGGGGGGGGAGCGAGCAGTACTTC
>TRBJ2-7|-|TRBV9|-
CASSVPFEGHYEQYF
TGTGCCAGCAGCGTACCCTTTGAGGGGCACTACGAGCAGTACTTC
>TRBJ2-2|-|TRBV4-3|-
CASSPKGTGELFF
TGCGCCAGCAGCCCGAAGGGCACCGGGGAGCTGTTTTTT
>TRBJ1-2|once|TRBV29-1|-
CSVEMRVEPESRGYTF
TGCAGCGTTGAAATGAGGGTAGAACCCGAATCTCGGGGCTACACCTTC
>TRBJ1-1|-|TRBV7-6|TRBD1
CASSLQGANTEAFF
TGTGCCAGCAGCTTACAGGGGGCGAACACTGAAGCTTTCTTT
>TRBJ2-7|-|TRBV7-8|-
CASSLPRDHASYEQYF
TGTGCCAGCAGCCTCCCCCGGGACCACGCCAGTTACGAGCAGTACTTC
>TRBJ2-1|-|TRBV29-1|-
CSDGWDGNEQFF
TGCAGCGATGGTTGGGACGGCAATGAGCAGTTCTTC
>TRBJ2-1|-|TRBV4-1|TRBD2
CASSLRLAGGNEQFF
TGCGCCAGCAGCCTCCGACTAGCGGGAGGCAATGAGCAGTTCTTC
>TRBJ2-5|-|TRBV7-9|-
CASSLAGGVYLWETQYF
TGTGCCAGCAGCTTGGCGGGCGGGGTGTATCTTTGGGAGACCCAGTACTTC
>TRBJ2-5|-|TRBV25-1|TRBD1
CASSELVTGGSTETQYF
TGTGCCAGCAGTGAATTAGTAACAGGGGGGTCCACAGAGACCCAGTACTTC
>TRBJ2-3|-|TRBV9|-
CASSVGRTDTQYF
TGTGCCAGCAGCGTAGGGAGGACAGATACGCAGTATTTT
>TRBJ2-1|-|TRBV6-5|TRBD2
CASSWTSRDNEQFF
TGTGCCAGCAGTTGGACTAGCAGAGACAATGAGCAGTTCTTC
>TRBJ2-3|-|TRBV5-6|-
CASSLGDTQYF
TGTGCCAGCAGCTTGGGGGATACGCAGTATTTT
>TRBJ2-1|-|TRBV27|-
CASSISGEDNEQFF
TGTGCCAGCAGTATCTCGGGAGAAGACAATGAGCAGTTCTTC
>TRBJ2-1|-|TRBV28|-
CASSRGVLSYNEQFF
TGTGCCAGCAGCCGCGGGGTTCTATCCTACAATGAGCAGTTCTTC
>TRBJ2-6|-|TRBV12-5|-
CASGLPTPRLGSGANVLTF
TGTGCTAGTGGTTTGCCTACCCCGCGTTTGGGCTCTGGGGCCAACGTCCTGACTTTC
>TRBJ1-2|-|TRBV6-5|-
CASSYSGLYYGYTF
TGTGCCAGCAGTTACTCCGGGCTGTACTATGGCTACACCTTC
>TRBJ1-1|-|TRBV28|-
CASSFGPEAFF
TGTGCCAGCAGTTTCGGTCCTGAAGCTTTCTTT
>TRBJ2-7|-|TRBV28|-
CASHDSSYEQYF
TGTGCCTCCCACGACAGTAGCTACGAGCAGTACTTC